Listed below are T cell receptor beta chains from one sample, sequenced in a study of shared clonotypes between healthy human individuals. Profiled with immunoSEQ multiplex PCR; TCRdb holds only in-frame clones, not every one. The sample has about 2.1 million clones, just over 90% seen once; the top ten hold approximately 1.7%. The sequenced sample consisted of naive CD8+ T cells from PBMCs. The receptor set was obtained from a man aged 18 to 30 in good health. Some clones in this sample may be carry-over from other donors' samples. CDR3s leave out the opening cysteine and the closing phenylalanine or tryptophan. Size tells how often a clone was seen (once, few, many) or the class of an expanded clone, and some rows leave it out.

abundance: .
v_gene: TRBV27
CDR3aa: ASSNRQGAFGELF

abundance: .
v_gene: TRBV6-1
CDR3aa: ASRDRGQNQPQH

abundance: .
v_gene: TRBV9
CDR3aa: ASSVVGQVTDTQY

abundance: once
v_gene: TRBV30
CDR3aa: ASRWQNGYT

abundance: .
v_gene: TRBV5-5
CDR3aa: ASSLDRAGVFNEQF

abundance: .
v_gene: TRBV7-3
CDR3aa: ASSLEWGSDNEQF

abundance: once
v_gene: TRBV4-3
CDR3aa: ASSPGFNSEQC

abundance: .
v_gene: TRBV4-2
CDR3aa: ASSQVARVVSVREQY

abundance: .
v_gene: TRBV2
CDR3aa: ASSEGEQY

abundance: .
v_gene: TRBV27
CDR3aa: ASSLGGANTEAF

abundance: .
v_gene: TRBV7-6
CDR3aa: ASSPDRSYGYT

abundance: .
v_gene: TRBV11-1
CDR3aa: ASSLAWREAGELF

abundance: .
v_gene: TRBV11-2
CDR3aa: ASRSDIQY

abundance: .
v_gene: TRBV27
CDR3aa: ASTPYRGGTEAF

abundance: .
v_gene: TRBV11-2
CDR3aa: ASSPVGGREETQY

abundance: .
v_gene: TRBV5-1
CDR3aa: ASSPTGGGNYGYT

abundance: .
v_gene: TRBV7-9
CDR3aa: ASSLTGRGDNEQF

abundance: .
v_gene: TRBV2
CDR3aa: ASAAVVSLYEQY

abundance: .
v_gene: TRBV28
CDR3aa: ASSFGPWQGAMNTEAF

abundance: .
v_gene: TRBV27
CDR3aa: ASSLFGGSGYT

abundance: .
v_gene: TRBV11-2
CDR3aa: ASSLSQGAYEQY

abundance: .
v_gene: TRBV6-1
CDR3aa: ASSDGGRQETQY

abundance: .
v_gene: TRBV28
CDR3aa: ASSFSGNQETQY

abundance: .
v_gene: TRBV7-3
CDR3aa: ASSPYRLDRVNTEAF

abundance: .
v_gene: TRBV27
CDR3aa: ASSLVGGDETQY

abundance: .
v_gene: TRBV11-2
CDR3aa: ASNWGGNEQF

abundance: .
v_gene: TRBV7-3
CDR3aa: ASSLRADTQY

abundance: .
v_gene: TRBV5-3
CDR3aa: ARRHTPGAKVEQY

abundance: .
v_gene: TRBV7-2
CDR3aa: ASSLVTTGEQF